This T cell receptor (beta chain) was recovered during a study of cytomegalovirus exposure and HLA in healthy donors. Study overall: A later analysis reported the 100 to 150 validation repertoires used the same platform as the 666 first-cohort repertoires. General study points: It was approximately 160 TCR beta chains that were listed as cytomegalovirus-associated.

CDR1 and CDR2 (germline): SGHVS, FNYEAQ. The CDR3 covers 17 residues. Trimming took 5 bases from V and 0 from J, leaving 19 bases between them. Profiling relied on immunoSEQ multiplex PCR, and the TCRdb table lists in-frame clones only, not all of them. The sample holds about 270,000 clones, about 86% seen once. While the first cohort had some 700 subjects, the donors belonged to the separate validation cohort of about 110 subjects. As concerns this clone: Its specificity is unknown.

The receptor was derived from a woman under 30 in good health and CMV-seronegative. The sample was PBMCs. The chain has TRBV7-6 and TRBJ1-1, with a weak D call TRBD1 (5 bases). The CDR3 region has the DNA TGTGCCAGCAGCCCCCGCCGGTTAGGGGAAGTGAACACTGAAGCTTTCTTT. Protein sequence: CASSPRRLGEVNTEAFF.